Sequencing of this T cell receptor (beta chain) was carried out in a study of cytomegalovirus exposure and HLA in healthy donors. This PCR relied on a set of 60 Vbeta primers and 13 Jbeta primers. The assay was immunoSEQ multiplex PCR, and TCRdb's table has in-frame clones only and misses some. The sample lists 110,000 or so clones, roughly 79% seen once, with 1% to 1.5% in the top ten. V dropped 7 bases and J dropped 2 bases, with 7 bases sitting between them. Germline CDR1 reads MDHEN; CDR2 reads SYDVKM. The CDR3 consists of 12 residues. The chain uses TRBV28 and TRBJ2-3; D not resolved. Sequencing used PBMCs. The sequence came from a man aged 35 to 55 in good health and CMV-seronegative. CDR3 amino acids: CASTPTTDTQYF. CDR3 DNA: TGTGCCAGCACCCCTACCACAGATACGCAGTATTTT.